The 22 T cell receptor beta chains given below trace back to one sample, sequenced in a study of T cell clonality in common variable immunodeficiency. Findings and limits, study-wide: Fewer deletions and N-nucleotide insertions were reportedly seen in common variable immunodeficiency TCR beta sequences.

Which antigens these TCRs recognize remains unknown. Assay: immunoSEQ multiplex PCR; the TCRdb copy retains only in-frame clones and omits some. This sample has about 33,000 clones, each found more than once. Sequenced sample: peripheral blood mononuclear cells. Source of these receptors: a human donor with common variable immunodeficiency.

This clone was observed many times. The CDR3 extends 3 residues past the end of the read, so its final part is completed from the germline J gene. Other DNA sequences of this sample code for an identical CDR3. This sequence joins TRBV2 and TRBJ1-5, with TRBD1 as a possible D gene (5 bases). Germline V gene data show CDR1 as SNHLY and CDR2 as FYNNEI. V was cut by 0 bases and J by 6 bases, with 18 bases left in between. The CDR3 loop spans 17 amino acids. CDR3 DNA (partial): TGTGCCAGCAGTGAAGCCCAAGGGGTCCCCATAGGTCAGCCC. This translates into CASSEAQGVPIGQP. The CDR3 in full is CASSEAQGVPIGQPQHF.

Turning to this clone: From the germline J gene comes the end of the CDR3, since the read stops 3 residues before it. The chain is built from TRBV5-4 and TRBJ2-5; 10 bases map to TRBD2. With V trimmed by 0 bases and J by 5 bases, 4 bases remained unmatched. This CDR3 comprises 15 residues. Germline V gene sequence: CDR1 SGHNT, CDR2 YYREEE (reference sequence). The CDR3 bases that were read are TGTGCCAGCAGCTTGGAACTAGCGGGGTGGGAGACC. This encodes CASSLELAGWET. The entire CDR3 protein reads CASSLELAGWETQYF.

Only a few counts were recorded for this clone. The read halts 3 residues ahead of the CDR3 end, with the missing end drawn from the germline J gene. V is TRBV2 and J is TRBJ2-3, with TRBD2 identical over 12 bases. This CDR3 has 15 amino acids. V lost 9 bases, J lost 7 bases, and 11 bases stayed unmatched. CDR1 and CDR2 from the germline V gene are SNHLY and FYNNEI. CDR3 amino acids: CASSPASGGANTQYF. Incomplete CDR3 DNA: TGTGCCAGTTCCCCGGCTAGCGGGGGGGCAAATACG.

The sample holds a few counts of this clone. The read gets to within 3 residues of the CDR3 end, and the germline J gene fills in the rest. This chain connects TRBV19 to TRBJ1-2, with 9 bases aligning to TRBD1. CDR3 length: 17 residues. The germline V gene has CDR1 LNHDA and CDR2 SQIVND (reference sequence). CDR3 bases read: TGTGCCAGTAGTTCGACACGGCAACAGGGGGCCATCGGAGGC. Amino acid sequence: CASSSTRQQGAIGG. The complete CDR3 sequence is CASSSTRQQGAIGGYTF.

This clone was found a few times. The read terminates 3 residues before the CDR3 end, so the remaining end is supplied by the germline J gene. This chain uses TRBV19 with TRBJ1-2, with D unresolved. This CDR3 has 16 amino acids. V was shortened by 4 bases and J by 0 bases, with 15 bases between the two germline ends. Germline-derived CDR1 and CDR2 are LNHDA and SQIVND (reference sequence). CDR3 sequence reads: CASSKSTFSSNYGYTF. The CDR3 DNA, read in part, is TGTGCCAGTAGTAAGTCTACCTTCTCCTCTAACTATGGC.

The covered CDR3 bases are TGTGCCAGCAGCCCGACAGGCGATGAG. Its protein product is CASSPTGDE. The entire CDR3 is CASSPTGDEQFF. This chain uses TRBV2 with TRBJ2-1; maybe TRBD1 (6 bases). The read comes to an end 3 residues before the CDR3 does, leaving the germline J gene to fill in the end. There are 12 residues in the CDR3. CDR1 is SNHLY and CDR2 is FYNNEI in the germline V gene. V lost 6 bases, J lost 8 bases, and 11 bases lay in between.

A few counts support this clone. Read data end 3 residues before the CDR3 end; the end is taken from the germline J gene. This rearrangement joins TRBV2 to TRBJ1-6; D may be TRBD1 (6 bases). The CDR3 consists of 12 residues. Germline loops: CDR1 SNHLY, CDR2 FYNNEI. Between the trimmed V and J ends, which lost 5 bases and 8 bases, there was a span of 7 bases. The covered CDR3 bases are TGTGCCAGCAGTACAGGGTATTCACCC. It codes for CASSTGYSP. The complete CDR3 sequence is CASSTGYSPLHF.

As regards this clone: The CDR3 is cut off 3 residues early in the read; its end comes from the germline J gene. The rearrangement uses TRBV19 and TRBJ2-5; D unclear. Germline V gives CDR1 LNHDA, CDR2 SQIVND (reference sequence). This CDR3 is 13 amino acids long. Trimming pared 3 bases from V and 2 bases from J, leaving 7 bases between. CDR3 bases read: TGTGCCAGTAGTATCTCGAGGCAAGAGACC. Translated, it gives CASSISRQET. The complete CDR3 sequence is CASSISRQETQYF.

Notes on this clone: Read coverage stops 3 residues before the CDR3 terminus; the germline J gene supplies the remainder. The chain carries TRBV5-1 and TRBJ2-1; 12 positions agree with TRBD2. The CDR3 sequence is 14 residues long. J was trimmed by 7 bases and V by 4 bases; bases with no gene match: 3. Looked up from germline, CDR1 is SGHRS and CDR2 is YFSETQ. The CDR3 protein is CASSLAGGRNEQFF. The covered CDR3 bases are TGCGCCAGCAGCCTAGCGGGGGGGCGAAATGAG.

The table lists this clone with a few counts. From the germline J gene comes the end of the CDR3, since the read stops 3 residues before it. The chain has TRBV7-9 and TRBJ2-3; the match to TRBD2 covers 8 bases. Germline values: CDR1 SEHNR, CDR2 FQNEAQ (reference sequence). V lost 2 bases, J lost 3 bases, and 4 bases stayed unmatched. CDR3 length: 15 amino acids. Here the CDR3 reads CASSLQRGTTDTQYF. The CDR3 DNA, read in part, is TGTGCCAGCAGCTTACAGCGGGGGACTACAGATACG.

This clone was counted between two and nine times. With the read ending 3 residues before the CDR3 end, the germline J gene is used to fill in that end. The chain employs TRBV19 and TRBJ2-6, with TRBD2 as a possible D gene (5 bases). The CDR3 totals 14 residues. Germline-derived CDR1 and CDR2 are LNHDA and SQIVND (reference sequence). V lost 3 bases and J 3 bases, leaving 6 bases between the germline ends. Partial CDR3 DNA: TGTGCCAGTAGTATGAGGGTTGGGGCCAACGTC. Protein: CASSMRVGANV. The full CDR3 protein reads CASSMRVGANVLTF.

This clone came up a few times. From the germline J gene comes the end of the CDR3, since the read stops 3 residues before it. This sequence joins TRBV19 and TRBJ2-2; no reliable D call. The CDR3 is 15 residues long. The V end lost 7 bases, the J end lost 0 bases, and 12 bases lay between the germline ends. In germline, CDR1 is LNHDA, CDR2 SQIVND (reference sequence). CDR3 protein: CASTTKAANTGELFF. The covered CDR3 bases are TGTGCCAGTACTACTAAGGCAGCGAACACCGGGGAG.

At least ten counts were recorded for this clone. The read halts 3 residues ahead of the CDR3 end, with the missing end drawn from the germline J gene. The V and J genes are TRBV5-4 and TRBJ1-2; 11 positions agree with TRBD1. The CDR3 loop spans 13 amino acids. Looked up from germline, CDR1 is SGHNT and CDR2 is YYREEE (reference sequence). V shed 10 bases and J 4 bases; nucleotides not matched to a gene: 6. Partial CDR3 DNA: TGTGCCGGGTGGACAGGGGGCGGCTATGGC. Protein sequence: CAGWTGGGYG. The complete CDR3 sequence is CAGWTGGGYGYTF.

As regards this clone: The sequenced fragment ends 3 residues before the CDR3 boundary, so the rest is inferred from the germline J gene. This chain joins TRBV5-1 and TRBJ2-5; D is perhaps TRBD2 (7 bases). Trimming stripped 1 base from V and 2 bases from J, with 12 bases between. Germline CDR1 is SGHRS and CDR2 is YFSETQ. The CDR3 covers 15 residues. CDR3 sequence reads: CASSLNGGPQETQYF. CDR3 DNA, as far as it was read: TGCGCCAGCAGCTTGAACGGGGGGCCTCAAGAGACC.

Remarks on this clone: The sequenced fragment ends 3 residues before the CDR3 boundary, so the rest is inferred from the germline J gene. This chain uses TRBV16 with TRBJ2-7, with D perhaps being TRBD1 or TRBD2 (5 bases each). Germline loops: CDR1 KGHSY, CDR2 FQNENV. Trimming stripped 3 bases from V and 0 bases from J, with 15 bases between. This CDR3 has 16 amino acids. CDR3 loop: CASSHKGAGSSYEQYF. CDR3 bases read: TGTGCCAGCAGCCATAAAGGGGCAGGGAGCTCCTACGAG.

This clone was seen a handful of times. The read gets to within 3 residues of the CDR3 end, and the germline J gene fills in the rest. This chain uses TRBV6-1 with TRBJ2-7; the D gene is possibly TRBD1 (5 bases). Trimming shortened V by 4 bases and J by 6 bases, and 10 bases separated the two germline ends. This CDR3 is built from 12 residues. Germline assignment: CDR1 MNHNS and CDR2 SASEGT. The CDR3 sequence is CASSVRGGEQYF. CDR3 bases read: TGTGCCAGCAGTGTTAGGGGCGGCGAG.

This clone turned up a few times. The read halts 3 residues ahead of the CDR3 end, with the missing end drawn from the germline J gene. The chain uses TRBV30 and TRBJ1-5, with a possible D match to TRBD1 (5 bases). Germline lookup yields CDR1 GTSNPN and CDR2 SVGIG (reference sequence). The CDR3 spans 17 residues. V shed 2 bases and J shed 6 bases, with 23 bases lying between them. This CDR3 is CAWSPRGGAPGGQPQHF. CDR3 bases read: TGTGCCTGGAGTCCCCGGGGCGGGGCCCCGGGCGGTCAGCCC.

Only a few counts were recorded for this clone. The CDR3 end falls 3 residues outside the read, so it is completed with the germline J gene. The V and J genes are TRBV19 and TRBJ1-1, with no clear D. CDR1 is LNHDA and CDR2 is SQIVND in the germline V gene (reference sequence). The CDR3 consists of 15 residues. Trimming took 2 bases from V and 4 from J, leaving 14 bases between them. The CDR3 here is CASSIWRPSGTEAFF. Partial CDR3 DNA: TGTGCCAGTAGTATATGGCGCCCTTCGGGCACTGAA.

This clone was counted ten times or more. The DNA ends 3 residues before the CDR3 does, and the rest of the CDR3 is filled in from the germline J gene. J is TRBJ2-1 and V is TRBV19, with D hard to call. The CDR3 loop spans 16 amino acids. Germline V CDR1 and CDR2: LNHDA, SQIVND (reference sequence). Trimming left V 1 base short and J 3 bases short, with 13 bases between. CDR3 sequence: CASSIASGPLYNEQFF. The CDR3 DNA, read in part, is TGTGCCAGTAGTATAGCTTCAGGTCCCCTCTACAATGAG.

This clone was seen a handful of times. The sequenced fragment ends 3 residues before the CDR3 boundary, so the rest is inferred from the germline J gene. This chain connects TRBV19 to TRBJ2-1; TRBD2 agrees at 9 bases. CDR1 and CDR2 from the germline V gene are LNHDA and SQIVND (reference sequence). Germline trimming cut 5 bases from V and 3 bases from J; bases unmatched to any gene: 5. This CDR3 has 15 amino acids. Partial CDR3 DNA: TGTGCCAGTAGTGCTAGCGGGGAGAACTACAATGAG. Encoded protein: CASSASGENYNE. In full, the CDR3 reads CASSASGENYNEQFF. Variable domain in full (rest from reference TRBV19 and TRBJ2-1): DGGITQSPKYLFRKEGQNVTLSCEQNLNHDAMYWYRQDPGQGLRLIYYSQIVNDFQKGDIAEGYSVSREKKESFPLTVTSAQKNPTAFYLCASSASGENYNEQFFGPGTRLTVL.

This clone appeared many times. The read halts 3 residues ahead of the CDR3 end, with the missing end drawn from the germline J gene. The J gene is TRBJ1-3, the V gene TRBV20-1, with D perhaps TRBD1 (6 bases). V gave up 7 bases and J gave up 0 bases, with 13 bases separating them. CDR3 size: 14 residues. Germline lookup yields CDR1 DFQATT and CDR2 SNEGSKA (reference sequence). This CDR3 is CSGMGQLSGNTIYF. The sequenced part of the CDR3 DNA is TGCAGTGGAATGGGACAACTCTCTGGAAACACC.

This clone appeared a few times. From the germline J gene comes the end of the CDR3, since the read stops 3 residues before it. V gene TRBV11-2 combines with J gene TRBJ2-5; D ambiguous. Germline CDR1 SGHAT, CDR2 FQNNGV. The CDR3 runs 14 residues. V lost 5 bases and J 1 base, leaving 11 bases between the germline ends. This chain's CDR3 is CASSDSLVQETQYF. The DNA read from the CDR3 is TGTGCCAGCAGCGATAGTCTGGTCCAAGAGACC.